This T cell receptor (beta chain) was documented in a study of control samples from healthy donors and cancer patients. Produced via immunoSEQ multiplex PCR; TCRdb's table is partial and in-frame only. The table lists around 160,000 clones, roughly 93% of them singletons, with about 5.8% in the top ten. Trimming took off 6 bases at V and 0 bases at J, with 13 bases between the two ends. Looked up from germline, CDR1 is ENHRY and CDR2 is SYGVKD. This CDR3 has 15 amino acids. Sequencing was carried out using blood. This sequence joins TRBV10-3 and TRBJ2-3; possible D gene TRBD1, 6 bases. This TCR was sampled from a young man in good health. CDR3 region: CAISPPGTSTDTQYF. For the CDR3, the DNA is TGTGCCATCAGCCCGCCCGGGACAAGCACAGATACGCAGTATTTT.